A selection of T cell receptor beta chains follows, all from one sample in a study of vaccination effects on CD4 cells after COVID-19. Profiled with immunoSEQ multiplex PCR; TCRdb holds only in-frame clones, not every one. The data show more than 30,000 clones, 70% seen once. These TCRs are of unknown antigen specificity. This specimen was CD4+ T cells from PBMCs cultured without peptide, taken before COVID-19 vaccination. These receptors were obtained from a human donor who received a COVID-19 vaccine. Each CDR3 is given with its conserved first and last residue. D genes are given only for firm matches. Clone size is not always given. Where it is, it says once, few, many or a class for expanded clones.

j_gene: TRBJ2-5
abundance: -
d_gene: -
v_gene: TRBV12-3/TRBV12-4
CDR3nt: TGTGCCAGCGGGTGGGGAAACCAAGAGACCCAGTACTTC
CDR3aa: CASGWGNQETQYF

j_gene: TRBJ1-1
abundance: -
d_gene: -
v_gene: TRBV30
CDR3nt: TGTGCCTGGAGAGATAAATGGGTGAATCGGGGGAGAGGAGCGGAAGCTTTCTTT
CDR3aa: CAWRDKWVNRGRGAEAFF

j_gene: TRBJ2-6
abundance: few
d_gene: TRBD1
v_gene: TRBV14
CDR3nt: TGTGCCAGCAGCCAAGATCTAACAGGGGGGAGGAACTGGGCCAACGTCCTGACTTTC
CDR3aa: CASSQDLTGGRNWANVLTF

j_gene: TRBJ1-1
abundance: few
d_gene: -
v_gene: TRBV2
CDR3nt: TGTGCCAGCAGTGTCTCTTTTGCCGTGGGCAGGGAGTCGGACACTGAAGCTTTCTTT
CDR3aa: CASSVSFAVGRESDTEAFF

j_gene: TRBJ1-2
abundance: few
d_gene: -
v_gene: TRBV2
CDR3nt: TGTGCCAGCAGTGTCCAGGGGCTAATTTATGGCTACACCTTC
CDR3aa: CASSVQGLIYGYTF

j_gene: TRBJ2-6
abundance: -
d_gene: TRBD1
v_gene: TRBV7-8
CDR3nt: TGTGCCAGCAGCTTAGCGGGTCCAGGGGGCTTAGGTGGGGCCAACGTCCTGACTTTC
CDR3aa: CASSLAGPGGLGGANVLTF

j_gene: TRBJ1-3
abundance: -
d_gene: -
v_gene: TRBV11-2
CDR3nt: TGTGCCAGCAGCTTAGATCTTGGAGGGGCGGGAAACACCATATATTTT
CDR3aa: CASSLDLGGAGNTIYF

j_gene: TRBJ2-5
abundance: once
d_gene: -
v_gene: TRBV5-7
CDR3nt: TGTGCCAGCAGCTTCCATGGCTGGACTAAAGAGACCCAGTACTTC
CDR3aa: CASSFHGWTKETQYF

j_gene: TRBJ1-4
abundance: -
d_gene: TRBD1
v_gene: TRBV6-5
CDR3nt: TGTGCCAGCAGGCGGGACAGGGTTAATGAAAAACTGTTTTTT
CDR3aa: CASRRDRVNEKLFF

j_gene: TRBJ2-1
abundance: -
d_gene: TRBD1
v_gene: TRBV28
CDR3nt: TGTGCCAGCAGTTTAAGGGGGACAGGGACCTACAATGAGCAGTTCTTC
CDR3aa: CASSLRGTGTYNEQFF

j_gene: TRBJ2-5
abundance: -
d_gene: -
v_gene: TRBV25-1
CDR3nt: TGTGCCAGCAGTGAATTAGCGGACGTTACGCATCGGACCCAGTACTTC
CDR3aa: CASSELADVTHRTQYF

j_gene: TRBJ1-5
abundance: few
d_gene: -
v_gene: TRBV30
CDR3nt: TGTGCCTGGAGTGTAGCCGGGACCGTGAATCAGCCCCAGCATTTT
CDR3aa: CAWSVAGTVNQPQHF

j_gene: TRBJ1-2
abundance: -
d_gene: TRBD1
v_gene: TRBV12-3/TRBV12-4
CDR3nt: TGTGCCAGCAGTATGTTTGGGGACAGGGGCTACACCTTC
CDR3aa: CASSMFGDRGYTF

j_gene: TRBJ1-1
abundance: -
d_gene: TRBD1
v_gene: TRBV11-2
CDR3nt: TGTGCCAGCAGCTCTTACAGGGGTTCGGACACTGAAGCTTTCTTT
CDR3aa: CASSSYRGSDTEAFF

j_gene: TRBJ1-3
abundance: -
d_gene: -
v_gene: TRBV6-5
CDR3nt: TGTGCCAGCAGTTACTCGTTGTCGTCTGGAAACACCATATATTTT
CDR3aa: CASSYSLSSGNTIYF

j_gene: TRBJ1-1
abundance: few
d_gene: -
v_gene: TRBV24-1
CDR3nt: TGTGCCACCAGTGACGTCCGAGAAGCTTTCTTT
CDR3aa: CATSDVREAFF

j_gene: TRBJ2-1
abundance: -
d_gene: -
v_gene: TRBV5-1
CDR3nt: TGCGCCAGCAGCTTGGGGAGCTCCTACAATGAGCAGTTCTTC
CDR3aa: CASSLGSSYNEQFF

j_gene: TRBJ2-2
abundance: -
d_gene: -
v_gene: TRBV27
CDR3nt: TGTGCCAGCAGTTCAGTTTCTTGGTCAGGGTCTTCTCCCGGGGAGCTGTTTTTT
CDR3aa: CASSSVSWSGSSPGELFF

j_gene: TRBJ2-1
abundance: -
d_gene: -
v_gene: TRBV11-3
CDR3nt: TGTGCCAGCAGCTTAGGGGTGGGACTCGACGGTGAGCAGTTCTTC
CDR3aa: CASSLGVGLDGEQFF

j_gene: TRBJ2-1
abundance: once
d_gene: TRBD2
v_gene: TRBV9
CDR3nt: TGTGCCAGCAGCGTAGAGCGGGGGGGCCCGGGGCAGTTCTTC
CDR3aa: CASSVERGGPGQFF

j_gene: TRBJ2-7
abundance: -
d_gene: TRBD2
v_gene: TRBV19
CDR3nt: TGTGCCAGTAGTCTAGCGGGAGTTACCCGGGGGGAGCAGTACTTC
CDR3aa: CASSLAGVTRGEQYF

j_gene: TRBJ2-7
abundance: -
d_gene: -
v_gene: TRBV27
CDR3nt: TGTGCCAGCGGTATGCAGGGGACCTACGAGCAGTACTTC
CDR3aa: CASGMQGTYEQYF

j_gene: TRBJ2-3
abundance: -
d_gene: TRBD2
v_gene: TRBV18
CDR3nt: TGTGCCAGCTCACTCGGACTAGCTAATCCCTCGGGAAATACGCAGTATTTT
CDR3aa: CASSLGLANPSGNTQYF